What follows are 25 T cell receptor beta chains derived from one specimen sequenced in a study of TIL therapy for anti-PD-1-resistant metastatic lung cancer. Time point here: pre-treatment sample, taken before nivolumab and TIL therapy. This was the immunoSEQ v3 assay. Here immunoSEQ multiplex PCR was the method, and the copy in TCRdb shows in-frame clones only, minus some. The repertoire consists of fewer than 65,000 clones, with 70% to 90% occurring once and the leading ten covering roughly 3%. The sample in question was blood, obtained at baseline. Receptors originate from a person between 25 and 80 years old with non-small cell lung cancer.

The chain combines TRBV6-5 with TRBJ2-7; TRBD2 matches 8 bases. J was trimmed by 3 bases and V by 6 bases; bases with no gene match: 7. This CDR3 is 14 amino acids long. Per germline, CDR1 MNHEY and CDR2 SVGAGI. The CDR3 reads CASRRSGTHYEQYF. The CDR3 DNA follows: TGTGCCAGCAGACGTAGCGGGACTCACTACGAGCAGTACTTC.

The CDR3: CAIREPKGWNNEQFF. The CDR3 DNA reads TGTGCCATCAGGGAACCGAAAGGGTGGAACAATGAGCAGTTCTTC. The gene calls are TRBV10-3 and TRBJ2-1; unclear D gene. V was pared by 6 bases and J by 5 bases, with 17 bases between. The CDR3 is 15 amino acids. The germline CDR1 and CDR2 sequences are ENHRY and SYGVKD.

This sequence joins TRBV4-1 and TRBJ2-3, with D perhaps TRBD1 (6 bases). Trimming shortened V by 6 bases and J by 6 bases, and 19 bases separated the two germline ends. CDR3 length: 15 amino acids. In germline, CDR1 is MGHRA, CDR2 YSYEKL. CDR3 coding DNA: TGCGCCAGCAGGTCGGATCGGACAGACCGTGATACGCAGTATTTT. Translating gives CASRSDRTDRDTQYF.

This clone was counted between two and nine times. The rearrangement links TRBV4-3 to TRBJ2-7; the match to TRBD2 covers 7 bases. The J segment lost 0 bases and the V segment lost 0 bases, leaving 8 bases of the junction unmatched. The CDR3 has 17 amino acids. Germline-derived CDR1 and CDR2 are LGHNA and YSLEER. The CDR3 DNA is TGCGCCAGCAGCCAAGAATGGGGGGGAGACTCCTCCTACGAGCAGTACTTC. It is translated as CASSQEWGGDSSYEQYF.

The count of this clone is one. The chain uses TRBV3-1 (or the pseudogene TRBV3-2) and TRBJ2-3; D is unresolved. The germline CDR1 and CDR2 sequences are LGHDT and YNNKEL (reference sequence). V was shortened by 5 bases and J by 0 bases, with 3 bases between the two germline ends. There are 12 residues in the CDR3. The CDR3 spells CASSASTDTQYF. Written as DNA, the CDR3 is TGTGCCAGCAGCGCTAGCACAGATACGCAGTATTTT.

The chain couples TRBV10-2 to TRBJ2-3; weak D call: TRBD1 (5 bases). CDR1 and CDR2 from the germline V gene are WSHSY and SAAADI. CDR3 size: 11 residues. V lost 7 bases and J 7 bases, leaving 9 bases between the germline ends. This CDR3 reads CASTPGHTQYF. In DNA form, the CDR3 reads TGCGCCAGCACCCCAGGGCATACGCAGTATTTT.

The chain couples TRBV7-3 to TRBJ2-5; unclear D gene. Trimming cost V 2 bases and J 2 bases, with 6 bases left between them. The germline CDR1 and CDR2 sequences are SGHTA and FQGTGA. The CDR3 extends over 13 amino acids. CDR3 DNA: TGTGCCAGCAGCTTAGGGCAGCAAGAGACCCAGTACTTC. Amino acid sequence: CASSLGQQETQYF.

The J gene is TRBJ2-5, the V gene TRBV3-1 (or the pseudogene TRBV3-2), with 10 bases aligning to TRBD1. Germline values: CDR1 LGHDT, CDR2 YNNKEL (reference sequence). V lost 2 bases and J lost 5; bases outside the gene matches: 8. The CDR3 is made up of 16 amino acids. The CDR3 region has the DNA TGTGCCAGCAGCCAACTCCGGGACAGGGGCAGGGAGACCCAGTACTTC. Amino acid sequence: CASSQLRDRGRETQYF.

The rearrangement links TRBV7-9 to TRBJ2-1, with unresolved D. V dropped 3 bases and J dropped 8 bases, with 11 bases sitting between them. Looked up from germline, CDR1 is SEHNR and CDR2 is FQNEAQ (reference sequence). The CDR3 totals 13 residues. CDR3 loop: CASSFVPWDEQFF. The CDR3 DNA reads as TGTGCCAGCAGCTTTGTGCCCTGGGATGAGCAGTTCTTC.

This clone was recorded once. The V call is TRBV7-3, the J call TRBJ1-3; 8 bases align to TRBD1. Per the germline V gene, CDR1 is SGHTA and CDR2 is FQGTGA. CDR3 length equals 15 residues. V trimming: 3 bases; J trimming: 2 bases; junction bases outside the gene matches: 3. The DNA of the CDR3 is TGTGCCAGCAGCTTTACAGGGGGACCTGGAAACACCATATATTTT. It translates to CASSFTGGPGNTIYF.

The chain joins TRBV19 to TRBJ2-2; 12 bases align to TRBD2. The V segment lost 9 bases and the J segment 7 bases; nucleotides outside the gene matches: 21. This CDR3 is built from 19 residues. Germline-derived CDR1 and CDR2 are LNHDA and SQIVND (reference sequence). The CDR3 DNA reads as TGTGCCAGCTCAATCGGATCGGGGCTAGCGGGAGGGCCGGTCGGGGAGCTGTTTTTT. Its translation: CASSIGSGLAGGPVGELFF.

V is TRBV28 and J is TRBJ1-5; D remains unclear. Trimming removed 10 bases at V and 3 bases at J, with 16 bases between. CDR1 and CDR2 (germline): MDHEN, SYDVKM. The CDR3 extends over 14 amino acids. CDR3 in amino acids: CATSLSRANQPQHF. CDR3 in DNA: TGTGCCACGTCCTTATCTAGGGCCAATCAGCCCCAGCATTTT.

The V gene is TRBV7-2, the J gene TRBJ2-1, with no clear D. The V gene lost 6 bases and the J gene lost 0 bases, with 12 bases spanning the gap. Germline CDR1 reads SGHTA; CDR2 reads FQGNSA. CDR3 length: 15 amino acids. CDR3: CASRPSSDSYNEQFF. The DNA of the CDR3 is TGTGCCAGCAGACCGTCGAGTGACTCCTACAATGAGCAGTTCTTC.

V gene TRBV2 combines with J gene TRBJ2-7; 8 bases are shared with TRBD1. This CDR3 spans 14 amino acids. CDR1 is SNHLY and CDR2 is FYNNEI in the germline V gene. Germline trimming cut 8 bases from V and 0 bases from J; bases unmatched to any gene: 6. The CDR3: CASRGQGSSYEQYF. The CDR3 DNA follows: TGTGCCAGCCGCGGACAGGGAAGCTCCTACGAGCAGTACTTC.

In this sample, this clone turned up a few times. The V and J genes are TRBV6-5 and TRBJ1-6; D is possibly TRBD1 (5 bases). The CDR3 runs to 14 residues. CDR1 and CDR2 from the germline V gene are MNHEY and SVGAGI. Deletions cut 2 bases from V and 10 bases from J, with 12 bases between. The CDR3 spells CASSYTRDGSPLHF. In nucleotides, the CDR3 is TGTGCCAGCAGTTACACCCGGGACGGCTCACCCCTCCACTTT.

J is TRBJ1-5 and V is TRBV28, with TRBD1 as a possible D gene (5 bases). This CDR3 has 14 residues. CDR1 is MDHEN and CDR2 is SYDVKM in the germline V gene. V was cut by 7 bases and J by 2 bases, with 12 bases left in between. As DNA, the CDR3 is TGTGCCAGCATTCTTCTAGGGGGCAATCAGCCCCAGCATTTT. Protein sequence: CASILLGGNQPQHF.

The rearrangement links TRBV7-7 to TRBJ2-1; 14 bases map to TRBD2. This CDR3 is 18 amino acids long. Germline loops: CDR1 SSHAT, CDR2 FNYEAQ (reference sequence). The V and J ends lost 2 bases and 0 bases, in that order; junction bases with no gene match: 3. The CDR3 is CASSLRLAGGSSYNEQFF. In nucleotides, the CDR3 is TGTGCCAGCAGCTTAAGACTAGCGGGGGGGAGCTCCTACAATGAGCAGTTCTTC.

CDR3 nucleotides: TGTGCCAGCAGCTTAGCGCTAGGACAGAGTAATGAAAAACTGTTTTTT. This encodes CASSLALGQSNEKLFF. V and J are TRBV7-2 and TRBJ1-4; tentative D call: TRBD1 (6 bases). V shed 0 bases and J shed 4 bases, with 12 bases lying between them. CDR1 is SGHTA, CDR2 FQGNSA, per germline. This CDR3 contains 16 residues.

The chain uses TRBV7-8 and TRBJ1-2, with unresolved D. The CDR3 is 11 residues long. Germline assignment: CDR1 SGHVS and CDR2 FQNEAQ. Trimming shortened V by 5 bases and J by 13 bases, and 14 bases separated the two germline ends. The CDR3 coding sequence is TGTGCCAGCAGCCCTGACCTAAGTAGCACCTTC. Protein product: CASSPDLSSTF.

The V gene is TRBV6-5, the J gene TRBJ1-2; D may be TRBD1 (5 bases). V was cut by 5 bases and J by 4 bases, with 11 bases left in between. Germline loops: CDR1 MNHEY, CDR2 SVGAGI. The CDR3 length is 13 residues. This chain's CDR3 is CASSTGGVYGYTF. The CDR3 DNA is TGTGCCAGCAGTACAGGCGGGGTCTATGGCTACACCTTC.

CDR3 DNA: TGTGCCAGCAGCTTCGGGACAAGTAGGGAGACCCAGTACTTC. Translation: CASSFGTSRETQYF. J is TRBJ2-5 and V is TRBV5-4, with D possibly TRBD1 on 6 matching bases. The CDR3 spans 14 residues. The germline V and J ends were trimmed by 2 bases and 5 bases, with 13 bases remaining between them. Germline V gene data show CDR1 as SGHNT and CDR2 as YYREEE (reference sequence).

V usage is TRBV10-2 and J usage is TRBJ2-7; 9 bases line up with TRBD1. Germline CDR1 WSHSY, CDR2 SAAADI. After removal of 5 bases from V and 2 bases from J, the junction contained 10 bases not matched to a gene. The CDR3 runs 16 residues. This chain's CDR3 is CASSPGTGRGTYEQYF. DNA for the CDR3: TGCGCCAGCAGTCCCGGGACAGGGCGAGGAACCTACGAGCAGTACTTC.

This clone was seen a few times. The V gene is TRBV10-3, the J gene TRBJ2-2; weak D call: TRBD2 (5 bases). This CDR3 is 16 amino acids long. CDR1 ENHRY and CDR2 SYGVKD come from the germline V gene. The V gene lost 3 bases and the J gene lost 3 bases, with 14 bases spanning the gap. The CDR3 here is CAISEDTRRDTGELFF. The CDR3 nucleotides read TGTGCCATCAGTGAAGATACACGGCGGGACACCGGGGAGCTGTTTTTT.

V usage is TRBV14 and J usage is TRBJ1-6, with D tentatively TRBD1 (5 bases). This CDR3 comprises 14 residues. The germline CDR1 and CDR2 sequences are SGHDN and FVKESK. Trimming pared 1 base from V and 10 bases from J, leaving 11 bases between. The CDR3 region has the DNA TGTGCCAGCAGCCAAGGCAGGGCTAGATCACCCCTCCACTTT. Its translation: CASSQGRARSPLHF.

In its sample, this clone was seen once. The chain carries TRBV24-1 and TRBJ2-3, with no clear D. The V gene's germline CDR1 is KGHDR and CDR2 SFDVKD. V was clipped by 4 bases and J by 1 base, with 8 bases between them. This CDR3 has 14 residues. In nucleotides, the CDR3 is TGTGCCACCAGTGAGTACGGTCGCACAGATACGCAGTATTTT. It encodes CATSEYGRTDTQYF.